This T cell receptor (beta chain) was retrieved from a study of T cells in Graves' hyperthyroidism and ophthalmopathy. There were TCR beta CDR3 regions amplified from RNA transcripts. During a first-round RT-PCR of the TCR CDR3, the HTBI primer set was used. TCRdb analysed the multiplex PCR reads with MiXCR anew, one entry per CDR3 protein. Among some 800,000 distinct CDR3 sequences, around 39% were seen once, and the ten largest hold 7.5% to 9.5%. Germline V lookup: CDR1 SQVTM, CDR2 ANQGSEA. Unmatched junction bases numbered 8, after V lost 5 bases and J lost 4 bases. The CDR3 totals 15 residues. This TCR came from a man between 18 and 35 years old with Graves' hyperthyroidism. The gene calls are TRBV29-1 and TRBJ2-2; 9 positions match TRBD1. Source material: blood. For the CDR3, the DNA is TGCAGCGTTAGACTCGGGACAGGGAGCACCGGGGAGCTGTTTTTT. Translation: CSVRLGTGSTGELFF.